These 11 T cell receptor beta chains originate from one sample sequenced in a study of Ad26.COV2.S vaccination and SARS-CoV-2 variants (dated by TCRdb to about 2021). The treatment or condition label corresponds to: roughly 20 received Ad26.COV2.S at low or high dose, single or two shots; roughly five received placebo; per-sample allocation not given. For vaccine and placebo recipients, repertoires were sequenced using samples collected on day 63 after the first injection. Library preparation used the immunoSEQ multiplex PCR assay. TCRdb retrieved this table from immuneACCESS and kept in-frame rearrangements only. Not all clones are present; in checked studies, unresolved V genes account for under half, and no reason is known for the remainder. Here the sample has about 390,000 clones; about nine tenths occur a single time. The top ten constitute 3.5% of the sample. Specimen: peripheral blood, collected in a trial of Ad26.COV2.S vaccine versus placebo. The origin of the receptors is a person between 18 and 59 years old who received the Ad26.COV2.S COVID-19 vaccine or a placebo.

The CDR3 DNA reads as TGTGCCACGCGGGCTTCGGGAAACTCCTACGAGCAGTACTTC. Protein product: CATRASGNSYEQYF. V is TRBV24-1 and J is TRBJ2-7, with D tentatively TRBD2 (5 bases). Germline V gene lookup returns CDR1 KGHDR and CDR2 SFDVKD. The CDR3 runs 14 residues. V was trimmed by 10 bases and J by 0 bases, leaving 15 bases between them.

This clone has a handful of counts. The rearrangement uses TRBV4-2 and TRBJ1-2, with 9 nucleotides matching TRBD1. With 6 bases clipped from V and 9 bases from J, the junction kept 11 bases outside the gene matches. Germline-derived CDR1 and CDR2 are LGHNA and YNFKEQ. This CDR3 spans 14 amino acids. The CDR3 here is CASRRDRGMDSYTF. Here the CDR3 DNA reads TGTGCCAGCAGGAGAGACAGGGGGATGGACAGCTACACCTTC.

This clone was found a few times. The CDR3 is CATSPGTGEQVSYEQYF. DNA for the CDR3: TGTGCCACCAGCCCCGGGACAGGGGAACAGGTCTCCTACGAGCAGTACTTC. This sequence joins TRBV15 and TRBJ2-7; TRBD1 matches 10 bases. The germline CDR1 and CDR2 sequences are LNHNV and YYDKDF (reference sequence). The V gene end was trimmed by 5 bases and the J gene end by 0 bases; junction bases not matched to a gene: 10. The CDR3 is 17 amino acids. Full variable domain (rest looked up from reference TRBV15 and TRBJ2-7): DAMVIQNPRYQVTQFGKPVTLSCSQTLNHNVMYWYQQKSSQAPKLLFHYYDKDFNNEADTPDNFQSRRPNTSFCFLDIRSPGLGDTAMYLCATSPGTGEQVSYEQYFGPGTRLTVT.

In DNA form, the CDR3 reads TGTGCCAGTCTTCACAGGGGGACGAACACTGAAGCTTTCTTT. It is translated as CASLHRGTNTEAFF. The chain carries TRBV6-5 and TRBJ1-1, with 8 bases identical to TRBD1. Germline V gene lookup returns CDR1 MNHEY and CDR2 SVGAGI. With 9 bases clipped from V and 1 base from J, the junction kept 7 bases outside the gene matches. The CDR3 has 14 amino acids.

The CDR3 spells CASSLNRGTFF. CDR3 DNA: TGCGCCAGCAGCTTAAATAGGGGAACTTTCTTT. The chain has TRBV5-1 and TRBJ1-1; tentatively, D is TRBD1 (5 bases). The CDR3 totals 11 residues. Germline values: CDR1 SGHRS, CDR2 YFSETQ. The V gene lost 2 bases and the J gene lost 12 bases, with 11 bases spanning the gap.

The rearrangement joins TRBV24-1 to TRBJ1-4, with TRBD1 matching over 8 bases. This CDR3 is built from 13 residues. V shed 5 bases, J shed 7 bases, and the junction held 2 bases outside the gene matches. Germline loops: CDR1 KGHDR, CDR2 SFDVKD. The DNA for the CDR3 is TGTGCCACCAGTGCCGGGACAGGTGAAAAACTGTTTTTT. Amino acid sequence: CATSAGTGEKLFF.

The rearrangement uses TRBV30 and TRBJ2-7, with TRBD2 as a possible D gene (5 bases). CDR3 length: 12 residues. Trimming removed 1 base at V and 5 bases at J, with 9 bases between. CDR1 and CDR2 (germline): GTSNPN, SVGIG (reference sequence). DNA of the CDR3: TGTGCCTGGAGTGAAGGACTCAACGAGCAGTACTTC. It yields the protein CAWSEGLNEQYF.

This chain joins TRBV7-2 and TRBJ2-1; D may be TRBD1 (6 bases). Germline CDR1 reads SGHTA; CDR2 reads FQGNSA. CDR3 size: 16 residues. V lost 4 bases, J lost 9 bases, and 22 bases lay in between. In DNA, the CDR3 is TGTGCCAGCAGCTCAGGGGCCTTGACTGGGGGCGGTGAGCAGTTCTTC. This encodes CASSSGALTGGGEQFF.

The J gene is TRBJ2-1, the V gene TRBV7-9; 8 bases match TRBD1. J was trimmed by 4 bases and V by 5 bases; bases with no gene match: 4. The CDR3 is 14 residues long. Germline CDR1 reads SEHNR; CDR2 reads FQNEAQ (reference sequence). In DNA form, the CDR3 reads TGTGCCAGCAGCCCCGGGACAGGTTACAATGAGCAGTTCTTC. This translates into CASSPGTGYNEQFF.

The rearrangement joins TRBV9 to TRBJ1-1, with 8 nucleotides matching TRBD1. Unmatched junction bases numbered 5, after V lost 0 bases and J lost 4 bases. The CDR3 has 15 amino acids. From germline, CDR1 is SGDLS and CDR2 YYNGEE. This CDR3 is CASSVGPGGGTEAFF. CDR3 nucleotide sequence: TGTGCCAGCAGCGTAGGCCCAGGGGGCGGCACTGAAGCTTTCTTT.

The chain recombines TRBV6-5 with TRBJ1-2; D is possibly TRBD1 (6 bases). Per the germline V gene, CDR1 is MNHEY and CDR2 is SVGAGI. Trimming shortened V by 5 bases and J by 5 bases, and 12 bases separated the two germline ends. This CDR3 region has 13 residues. In nucleotides, the CDR3 is TGTGCCAGCAGTCGGGACACCTCTTATGGCTACACCTTC. Its protein product is CASSRDTSYGYTF.